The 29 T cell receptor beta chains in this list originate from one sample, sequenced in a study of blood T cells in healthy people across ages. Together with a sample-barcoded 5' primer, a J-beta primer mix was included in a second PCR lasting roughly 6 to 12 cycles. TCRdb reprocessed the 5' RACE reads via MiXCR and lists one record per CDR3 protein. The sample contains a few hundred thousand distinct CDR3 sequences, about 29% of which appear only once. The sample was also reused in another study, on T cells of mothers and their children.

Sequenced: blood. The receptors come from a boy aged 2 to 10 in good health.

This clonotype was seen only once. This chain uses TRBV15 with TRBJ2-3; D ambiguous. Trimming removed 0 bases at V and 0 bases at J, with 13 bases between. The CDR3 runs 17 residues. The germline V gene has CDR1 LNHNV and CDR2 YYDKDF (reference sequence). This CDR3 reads CATSREHNARSTDTQYF. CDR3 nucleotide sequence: TGTGCCACCAGCAGAGAACATAATGCGAGGAGCACAGATACGCAGTATTTT.

CDR3 loop: CASSMGTGSYEQYF. The CDR3 nucleotides are TGTGCCAGTAGTATGGGGACTGGCTCCTACGAGCAGTACTTC. The chain recombines TRBV19 with TRBJ2-7; D may be TRBD2 (6 bases). CDR3 length equals 14 residues. V was shortened by 3 bases and J by 0 bases, with 9 bases between the two germline ends. Looked up from germline, CDR1 is LNHDA and CDR2 is SQIVND (reference sequence).

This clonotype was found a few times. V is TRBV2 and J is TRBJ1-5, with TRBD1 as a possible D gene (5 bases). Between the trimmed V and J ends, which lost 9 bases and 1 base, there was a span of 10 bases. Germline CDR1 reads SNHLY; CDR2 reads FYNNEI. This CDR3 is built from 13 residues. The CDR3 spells CASGGDSNQPQHF. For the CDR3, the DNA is TGTGCCAGTGGTGGGGACAGCAATCAGCCCCAGCATTTT.

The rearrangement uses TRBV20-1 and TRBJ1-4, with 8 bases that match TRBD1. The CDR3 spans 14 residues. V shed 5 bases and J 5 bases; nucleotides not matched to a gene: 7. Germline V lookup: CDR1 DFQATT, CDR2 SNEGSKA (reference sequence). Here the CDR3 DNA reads TGCAGTGCTCTACCGACAGGGGCAAATGAAAAACTGTTTTTT. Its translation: CSALPTGANEKLFF.

CDR3 DNA: TGTGCCAGCAGCTTAGCGTCGGACAGGGGCCACGAGCAGTACTTC. Amino acid sequence: CASSLASDRGHEQYF. This rearrangement joins TRBV7-9 to TRBJ2-7; 9 nucleotides agree with TRBD1. This CDR3 contains 15 residues. Germline V gene data show CDR1 as SEHNR and CDR2 as FQNEAQ (reference sequence). J gave up 5 bases and V 0 bases, and 5 bases lay outside the gene matches.

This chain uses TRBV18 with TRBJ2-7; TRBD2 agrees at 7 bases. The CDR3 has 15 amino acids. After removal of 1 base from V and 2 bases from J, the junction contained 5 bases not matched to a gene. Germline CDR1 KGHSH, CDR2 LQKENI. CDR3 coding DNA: TGTGCCAGCTCACCACTGGCGGGGGTCGCCTACGAGCAGTACTTC. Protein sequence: CASSPLAGVAYEQYF.

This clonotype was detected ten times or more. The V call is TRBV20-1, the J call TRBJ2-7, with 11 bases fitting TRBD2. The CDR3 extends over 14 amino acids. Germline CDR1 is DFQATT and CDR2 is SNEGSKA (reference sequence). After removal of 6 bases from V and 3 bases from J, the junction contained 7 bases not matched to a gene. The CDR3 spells CSAITSGSFYEQYF. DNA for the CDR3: TGCAGTGCAATCACTAGCGGGAGTTTCTACGAGCAGTACTTC.

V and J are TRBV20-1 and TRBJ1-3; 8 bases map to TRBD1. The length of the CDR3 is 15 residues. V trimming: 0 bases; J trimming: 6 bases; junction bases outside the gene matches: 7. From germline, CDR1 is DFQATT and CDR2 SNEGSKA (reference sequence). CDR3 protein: CSARDRGQGVNTIYF. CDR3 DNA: TGCAGTGCTAGAGATCGAGGACAGGGAGTAAACACCATATATTTT.

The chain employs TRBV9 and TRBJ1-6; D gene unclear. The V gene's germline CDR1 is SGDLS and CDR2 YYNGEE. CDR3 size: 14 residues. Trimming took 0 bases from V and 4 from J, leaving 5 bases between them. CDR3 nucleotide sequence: TGTGCCAGCAGCGTAGTTGGGTATAATTCACCCCTCCACTTT. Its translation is CASSVVGYNSPLHF.

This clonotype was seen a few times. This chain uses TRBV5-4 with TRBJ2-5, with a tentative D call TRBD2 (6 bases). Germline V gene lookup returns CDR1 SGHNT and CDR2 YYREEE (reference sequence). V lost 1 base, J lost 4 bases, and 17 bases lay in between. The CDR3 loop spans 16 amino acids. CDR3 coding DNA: TGTGCCAGCAGCTTGCTTGCCCGTGGTAGCGGAGAGACCCAGTACTTC. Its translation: CASSLLARGSGETQYF.

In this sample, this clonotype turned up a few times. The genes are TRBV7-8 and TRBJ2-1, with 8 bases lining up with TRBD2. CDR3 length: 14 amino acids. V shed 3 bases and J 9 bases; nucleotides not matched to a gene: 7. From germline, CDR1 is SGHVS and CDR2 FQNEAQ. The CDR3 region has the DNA TGTGCCAGCAGCTTTGGACTAGCAAATACTGAGCAGTTCTTC. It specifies CASSFGLANTEQFF.

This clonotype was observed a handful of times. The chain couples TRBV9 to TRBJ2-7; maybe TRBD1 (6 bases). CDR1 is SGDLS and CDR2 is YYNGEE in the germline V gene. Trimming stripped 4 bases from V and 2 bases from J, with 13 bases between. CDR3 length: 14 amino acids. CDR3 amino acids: CASSIRDIPYEQYF. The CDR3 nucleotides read TGTGCCAGCAGCATAAGGGACATCCCCTACGAGCAGTACTTC.

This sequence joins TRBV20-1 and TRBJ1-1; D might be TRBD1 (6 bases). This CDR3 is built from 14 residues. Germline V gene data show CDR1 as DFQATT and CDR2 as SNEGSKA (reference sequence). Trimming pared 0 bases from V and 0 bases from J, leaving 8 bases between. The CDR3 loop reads CSARDGGLNTEAFF. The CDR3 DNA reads TGCAGTGCTAGAGATGGGGGCTTGAACACTGAAGCTTTCTTT.

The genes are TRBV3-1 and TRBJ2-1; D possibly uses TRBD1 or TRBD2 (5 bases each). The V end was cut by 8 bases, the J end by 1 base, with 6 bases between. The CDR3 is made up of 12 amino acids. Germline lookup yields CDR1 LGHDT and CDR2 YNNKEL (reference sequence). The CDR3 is CASGGSYNEQFF. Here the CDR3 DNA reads TGTGCCAGCGGGGGTTCCTACAATGAGCAGTTCTTC.

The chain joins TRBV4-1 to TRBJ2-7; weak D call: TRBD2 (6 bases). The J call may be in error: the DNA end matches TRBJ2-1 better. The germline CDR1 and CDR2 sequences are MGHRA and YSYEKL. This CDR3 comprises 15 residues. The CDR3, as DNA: TGCGCCAGCAGCCAGTTAGCGGTTCCCTACAATGAGCAGTTCTTC. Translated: CASSQLAVPYNEQFF.

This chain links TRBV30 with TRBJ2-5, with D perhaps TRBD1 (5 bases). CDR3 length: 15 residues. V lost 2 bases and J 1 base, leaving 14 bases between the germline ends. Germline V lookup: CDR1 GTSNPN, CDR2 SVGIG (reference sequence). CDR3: CAWSTHRNFQETQYF. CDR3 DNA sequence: TGTGCCTGGAGTACCCACAGGAATTTCCAAGAGACCCAGTACTTC.

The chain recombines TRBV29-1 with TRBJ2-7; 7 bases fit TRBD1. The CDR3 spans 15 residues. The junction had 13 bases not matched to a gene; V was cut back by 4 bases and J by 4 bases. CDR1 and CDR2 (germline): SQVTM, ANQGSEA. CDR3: CSVGPWDSGVYEQYF. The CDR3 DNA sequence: TGCAGCGTTGGCCCCTGGGACAGCGGAGTATACGAGCAGTACTTC.

The DNA of the CDR3 is TGCGCCAGTTCCCTAGCGGGAGAGACCTACGAGCAGTACTTC. Amino acid sequence: CASSLAGETYEQYF. The chain joins TRBV10-2 to TRBJ2-5; 10 bases line up with TRBD2. The assigned J gene may be wrong: the sequence end matches TRBJ2-7 better. Germline V gene sequence: CDR1 WSHSY, CDR2 SAAADI. There are 14 residues in the CDR3.

The CDR3, as DNA: TGCGCCAGCAGCCAAGTACGACAGGGAGAGGACATTCAGTACTTC. Translation gives CASSQVRQGEDIQYF. V usage is TRBV4-3 and J usage is TRBJ2-4, with 7 bases aligning to TRBD1. CDR1 is LGHNA and CDR2 is YSLEER in the germline V gene. The CDR3 has 15 amino acids. J was trimmed by 8 bases and V by 1 base; bases with no gene match: 8.

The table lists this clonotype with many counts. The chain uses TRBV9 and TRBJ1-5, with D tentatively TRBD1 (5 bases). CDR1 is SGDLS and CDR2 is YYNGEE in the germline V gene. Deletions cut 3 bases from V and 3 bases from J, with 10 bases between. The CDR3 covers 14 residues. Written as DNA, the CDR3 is TGTGCCAGCAGCGAGCAGGGAGTCAATCAGCCCCAGCATTTT. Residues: CASSEQGVNQPQHF.

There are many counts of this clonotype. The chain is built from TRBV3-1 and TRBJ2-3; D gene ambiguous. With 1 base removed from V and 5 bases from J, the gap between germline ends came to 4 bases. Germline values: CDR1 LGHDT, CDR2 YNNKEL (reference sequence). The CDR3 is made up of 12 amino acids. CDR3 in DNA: TGTGCCAGCAGCCAAGTTAAAGATACGCAGTATTTT. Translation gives CASSQVKDTQYF.

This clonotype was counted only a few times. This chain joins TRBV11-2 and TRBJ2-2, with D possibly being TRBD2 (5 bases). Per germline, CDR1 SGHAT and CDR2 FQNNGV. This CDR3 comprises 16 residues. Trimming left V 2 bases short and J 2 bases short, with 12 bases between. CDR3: CASSLSLSGNTGELFF. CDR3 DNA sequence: TGTGCCAGCAGCTTATCGCTCAGCGGAAACACCGGGGAGCTGTTTTTT.

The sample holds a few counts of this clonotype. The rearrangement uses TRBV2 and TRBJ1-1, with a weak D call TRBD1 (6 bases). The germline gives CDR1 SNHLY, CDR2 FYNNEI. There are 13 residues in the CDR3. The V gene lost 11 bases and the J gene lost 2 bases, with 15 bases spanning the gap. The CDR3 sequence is CAGRLQGNTEAFF. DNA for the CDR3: TGTGCCGGCCGGTTACAGGGTAACACTGAAGCTTTCTTT.

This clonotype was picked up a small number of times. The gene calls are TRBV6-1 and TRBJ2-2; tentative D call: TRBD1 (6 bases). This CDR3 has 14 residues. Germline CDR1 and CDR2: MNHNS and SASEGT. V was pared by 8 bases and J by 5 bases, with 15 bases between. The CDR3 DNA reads TGTGCCAGCCAAACCGGTACAGGGACCGGGGAGCTGTTTTTT. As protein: CASQTGTGTGELFF.

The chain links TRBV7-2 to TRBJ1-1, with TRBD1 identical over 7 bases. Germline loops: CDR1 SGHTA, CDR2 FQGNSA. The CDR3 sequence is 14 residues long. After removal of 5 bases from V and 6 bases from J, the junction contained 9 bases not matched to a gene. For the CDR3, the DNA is TGTGCCAGCAGCAATCACAGGGGAGCGGCTGAAGCTTTCTTT. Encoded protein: CASSNHRGAAEAFF.

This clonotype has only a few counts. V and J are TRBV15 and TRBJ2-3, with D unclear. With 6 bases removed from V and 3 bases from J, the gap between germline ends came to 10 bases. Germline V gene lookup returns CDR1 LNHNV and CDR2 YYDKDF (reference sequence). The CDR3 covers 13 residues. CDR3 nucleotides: TGTGCCACCAGTGAAGTTGCTACAGATACGCAGTATTTT. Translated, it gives CATSEVATDTQYF.

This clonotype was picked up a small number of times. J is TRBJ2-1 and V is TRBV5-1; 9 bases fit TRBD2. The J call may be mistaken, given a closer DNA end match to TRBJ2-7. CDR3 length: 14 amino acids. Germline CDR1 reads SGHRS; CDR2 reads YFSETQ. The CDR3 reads CASKRASGTYEQYF. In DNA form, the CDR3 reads TGCGCCAGCAAGAGGGCTAGCGGGACTTACGAGCAGTACTTC.

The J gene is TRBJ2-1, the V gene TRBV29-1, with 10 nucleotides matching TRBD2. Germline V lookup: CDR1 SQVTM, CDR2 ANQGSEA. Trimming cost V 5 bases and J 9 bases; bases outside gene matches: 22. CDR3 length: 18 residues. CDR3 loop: CSVQTLAGARGVHAEQFF. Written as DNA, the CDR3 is TGCAGCGTTCAAACCCTAGCGGGGGCCCGGGGGGTGCATGCTGAGCAGTTCTTC.

Here the CDR3 reads CATGMGDTGELFF. The CDR3 bases are TGTGCCACAGGGATGGGGGACACCGGGGAGCTGTTTTTT. This rearrangement joins TRBV7-2 to TRBJ2-2; TRBD1 or TRBD2 may be the D gene (5 bases each). From germline, CDR1 is SGHTA and CDR2 FQGNSA. CDR3 size: 13 residues. Trimming stripped 10 bases from V and 3 bases from J, with 12 bases between.